These T cell receptor beta chains were read from a single sample in a study of naive and memory T cell subsets. TCRdb processed the UMI-ligation and nested PCR reads anew with MiXCR; each CDR3 protein has one entry. The sample includes nearly 900 distinct CDR3 sequences, around 15% of them seen just once. The sequencing input was CD8+ TEMRA cells from blood. The receptor source for this set is a human donor in good health. Both conserved end residues are part of each CDR3. A D gene is named only where the DNA matches it firmly. Only part of the rows carry a size: once, few, many, or a class if the clone is expanded.

>TRBJ2-7|many|TRBV27|NA
TGTGCCAGCAGTTTTCTCCCATCCTACGAGCAGTACTTC
CASSFLPSYEQYF
>TRBJ2-5|few|TRBV10-3|NA
TGTGCCATCAGTGAAGGAGGGAAAGGGGAGACCCAGTACTTC
CAISEGGKGETQYF
>TRBJ2-3|NA|TRBV20-1|NA
TGCAGTGCTAGATGGGGGACTACGCAGTATTTT
CSARWGTTQYF
>TRBJ2-1|NA|TRBV15|NA
TGTGCCACCAGCAGATGGGAGTCCTACAATGAGCAGTTCTTC
CATSRWESYNEQFF
>TRBJ2-7|NA|TRBV30|NA
TGTGCCTGGAGTGTAAGGGGGTGGGAGCAGTACTTC
CAWSVRGWEQYF
>TRBJ2-1|many|TRBV10-1|TRBD2
TGCGCCAGCTGTTTTTTCGATCGGACTAGCGATTACAATGAGCAGTTCTTC
CASCFFDRTSDYNEQFF
>TRBJ2-6|NA|TRBV7-9|NA
TGTGCCAGCAGCTGGGACGGCAGCTCTGGGGCCAACGTCCTGACTTTC
CASSWDGSSGANVLTF
>TRBJ2-7|large|TRBV10-3|NA
TGTGCCATCAGTGAAGGCCGGAGTACCTACGAGCAGTACTTC
CAISEGRSTYEQYF
>TRBJ1-1|NA|TRBV29-1|NA
TGCAGCGTTGAAGATCTGGTGTTCCTGAACACTGAAGCTTTCTTT
CSVEDLVFLNTEAFF
>TRBJ1-5|many|TRBV5-8|TRBD1
TGTGCCAGCAGCGTACGAGGCGGACAGGTCAATCAGCCCCAGCATTTT
CASSVRGGQVNQPQHF
>TRBJ2-7|NA|TRBV30|NA
TGTGCCTGGAGAGGAGGGTCCTCGTACGAGCAGTACTTC
CAWRGGSSYEQYF
>TRBJ2-3|NA|TRBV20-1|NA
TGCAGTGCAAAAGGGGGCGGGGGCTTCACAGATACGCAGTATTTT
CSAKGGGGFTDTQYF
>TRBJ2-5|many|TRBV28|NA
TGTGCCAGCAGTGTGAATCAAGAGACCCAGTACTTC
CASSVNQETQYF
>TRBJ2-6|few|TRBV7-9|TRBD1
TGTGCCAGCAGCCGGGACAGGGGGCAATCTGGGGCCAACGTCCTGACTTTC
CASSRDRGQSGANVLTF
>TRBJ2-3|few|TRBV6-6|NA
TGTGCCAGCAGTTACATGGGGCGGGGTACAGATACGCAGTATTTT
CASSYMGRGTDTQYF
>TRBJ1-1|few|TRBV9|NA
TGTGCCAGCAGCTATAAGATTGGGGGGCTCCCGAGTACTGAAGCTTTCTTT
CASSYKIGGLPSTEAFF
>TRBJ1-2|many|TRBV20-1|NA
TGCAGTGCTACTAACAGGGTTCATCGATCTGGCTACACCTTC
CSATNRVHRSGYTF
>TRBJ2-1|NA|TRBV21-1|NA
TGTGCCAGCAGCCCCCGACTAGCGTTAACTTACAATGAGCAGTTCTTC
CASSPRLALTYNEQFF
>TRBJ1-1|NA|TRBV2|NA
TGTGCCAGCAGTGAGGGTAGAGGGCGCTTGAACACTGAAGCTTTCTTT
CASSEGRGRLNTEAFF
>TRBJ2-4|NA|TRBV2|NA
TGTGCCAGCCGGCGGGGGCCACTAGCCAAAAACATTCAGTACTTC
CASRRGPLAKNIQYF
>TRBJ1-1|NA|TRBV6-6|NA
TGTGCCAGCAGTTACTTTATTACTCCATTTATTGAAGCTTTCTTT
CASSYFITPFIEAFF
>TRBJ2-7|few|TRBV18|NA
TGTGCCAGCTCACCGGTCGCGGGATACGAGCAGTACTTC
CASSPVAGYEQYF
>TRBJ2-1|NA|TRBV27|TRBD2
TGTGCCAGCAGTTTAGCGGGAGAGGGAAATGAGCAGTTCTTC
CASSLAGEGNEQFF
>TRBJ2-1|many|TRBV7-2|TRBD2
TGTGCCAGCAGCTTAGTAGGGGGCTGGGGAGCGGGGGGTAATGAGCAGTTCTTC
CASSLVGGWGAGGNEQFF
>TRBJ2-1|many|TRBV11-2|NA
TGTGCCAGCAGCAAGAGGGCTTTAAGAGGTGAGCAGTTCTTC
CASSKRALRGEQFF
>TRBJ2-7|NA|TRBV5-1|NA
TGCGCCAGCAGCGCCTCCTACGAGCAGTACTTC
CASSASYEQYF
>TRBJ2-5|few|TRBV13|NA
TGTGCCAGCAGCTTAAGCCCCATCGAGACCCAGTACTTC
CASSLSPIETQYF
>TRBJ2-1|NA|TRBV7-9|NA
TGTGCCAGCAGCCTACCCGACAGAGGCAATGAGCAGTTCTTC
CASSLPDRGNEQFF
>TRBJ1-2|many|TRBV7-3|NA
TGTGCCAGCAGCTATACAGCTAACTATGGCTACACCTTC
CASSYTANYGYTF
>TRBJ2-3|few|TRBV4-1|NA
TGCGCCAGCAGCCCACCGGGGACAGATACGCAGTATTTT
CASSPPGTDTQYF
>TRBJ2-3|NA|TRBV5-1|NA
TGCGCCAGCAGCTTGGGGGCAGCTAGCACAGATACGCAGTATTTT
CASSLGAASTDTQYF
>TRBJ1-5|NA|TRBV6-2/TRBV6-3|TRBD1
TGTGCCAGCAGTTACGGGACAGCACCGACAAATCAGCCCCAGCATTTT
CASSYGTAPTNQPQHF
>TRBJ2-7|many|TRBV9|TRBD1
TGTGCCAGCAGCGTAGGACAGGGGACCTACGAGCAGTACTTC
CASSVGQGTYEQYF
>TRBJ1-1|NA|TRBV7-9|TRBD1
TGTGCCAGCAGCACACCGGGACAGGGGCACACTGAAGCTTTCTTT
CASSTPGQGHTEAFF
>TRBJ2-1|large|TRBV23-1|NA
TGCGCCAGCAGTCAGGATGTTCATAGGCATTGCTCCTACAATGAGCAGTTCTTC
CASSQDVHRHCSYNEQFF
>TRBJ2-1|medium-sized|TRBV11-3|TRBD2
TGTGCCAGCAGGGGGACTAGCGGGATTGGTGAGCAGTTCTTC
CASRGTSGIGEQFF
>TRBJ2-1|large|TRBV28|TRBD1
TGTGCCAGCAGTTTCGGGACAGGGGGCTACAATGAGCAGTTCTTC
CASSFGTGGYNEQFF
>TRBJ2-1|medium-sized|TRBV27|NA
TGTGCCAGCTGGGACCTATACAATGAGCAGTTCTTC
CASWDLYNEQFF
>TRBJ2-1|NA|TRBV12-3/TRBV12-4|TRBD2
TGTGCCAGCAGTTTTAGCGGACTAGCGGAGGCCAGTGAGCAGTTCTTC
CASSFSGLAEASEQFF
>TRBJ2-1|NA|TRBV11-1|NA
TGTGCCAGCAGCTCAGGGGCCGAAGCACTAGTGTGGGGCCTATATGAGCAGTTCTTC
CASSSGAEALVWGLYEQFF
>TRBJ2-5|NA|TRBV12-3/TRBV12-4|NA
TGTGCCAGCAGTTGGGGAGGGGGACTGGAGACCCAGTACTTC
CASSWGGGLETQYF
>TRBJ2-1|few|TRBV28|NA
TGTGCCAGTAATCCCCGGTACCATGAGCAGTTCTTC
CASNPRYHEQFF